The next 23 T cell receptor beta chains were all read from a single sample in a study of blood T cell repertoires in COVID-19. Sequencing used immunoSEQ multiplex PCR; TCRdb keeps in-frame clones, though not all of them. The sample holds roughly 64,000 clones; around 80% are singletons and the top ten take roughly 5.6%. The sample comprised peripheral blood. These receptors originate from a woman aged 60-70 years with acute or convalescent COVID-19.

The chain carries TRBV5-6 and TRBJ1-1, with 10 bases lining up with TRBD1. Germline trimming cut 4 bases from V and 1 base from J; bases unmatched to any gene: 7. In germline, CDR1 is SGHDT, CDR2 YYEEEE. CDR3 size: 16 residues. CDR3 DNA sequence: TGTGCCAGCAGCGGAGGGACAGGGGTCCCGAACACTGAAGCTTTCTTT. This sequence encodes CASSGGTGVPNTEAFF.

V is TRBV3-1 (or the pseudogene TRBV3-2) and J is TRBJ1-1, with 8 bases lining up with TRBD1. The V gene end was trimmed by 3 bases and the J gene end by 0 bases; junction bases not matched to a gene: 9. CDR3 length: 17 residues. Germline V gene data show CDR1 as LGHDT and CDR2 as YNNKEL (reference sequence). CDR3 nucleotide sequence: TGTGCCAGCAGCCACCCCCCCCGGACAGGGTTGAACACTGAAGCTTTCTTT. Amino acid sequence: CASSHPPRTGLNTEAFF.

There are a few counts of this clone. The chain employs TRBV7-3 and TRBJ2-2; D remains ambiguous. The CDR3 length is 13 residues. The germline V gene has CDR1 SGHTA and CDR2 FQGTGA. The V end lost 5 bases, the J end lost 3 bases, and 7 bases lay between the germline ends. The CDR3 protein is CASSPYYTGELFF. The CDR3 region has the DNA TGTGCCAGCAGCCCTTATTACACCGGGGAGCTGTTTTTT. Filled out from reference TRBV7-3 and TRBJ2-2, the complete variable domain reads GAGVSQTPSNKVTEKGKYVELRCDPISGHTALYWYRQSLGQGPEFLIYFQGTGAADDSGLPNDRFFAVRPEGSVSTLKIQRTERGDSAVYLCASSPYYTGELFFGEGSRLTVL.

The rearrangement links TRBV4-2 to TRBJ1-4; TRBD1 matches 7 bases. Trimming removed 0 bases from V and 10 bases from J; junction bases left unmatched: 11. The V gene's germline CDR1 is LGHNA and CDR2 YNFKEQ. CDR3 length equals 16 residues. CDR3 in DNA: TGTGCCAGCAGCCAAGACCAGAGGGGTCAGGGGGGAAAACTGTTTTTT. Translated, it gives CASSQDQRGQGGKLFF.

This clone was detected a few times. V gene TRBV2 combines with J gene TRBJ1-5; D remains ambiguous. CDR1 and CDR2 (germline): SNHLY, FYNNEI. This CDR3 has 13 residues. V was clipped by 3 bases and J by 9 bases, with 12 bases between them. The CDR3 loop reads CASSDSPAPPQHF. The CDR3 DNA follows: TGTGCCAGCAGTGATTCGCCAGCGCCGCCCCAGCATTTT.

The chain links TRBV19 to TRBJ1-2, with D possibly TRBD1 on 6 matching bases. The CDR3 covers 15 residues. The V and J ends lost 5 bases and 5 bases respectively, with 18 bases between them. Germline-derived CDR1 and CDR2 are LNHDA and SQIVND (reference sequence). Here the CDR3 reads CASSPQTGGLYGYTF. In nucleotides, the CDR3 is TGTGCCAGTAGTCCCCAAACGGGGGGGCTGTATGGCTACACCTTC.

The chain couples TRBV5-4 to TRBJ1-1; D may be TRBD1 (5 bases). The CDR3 loop spans 14 amino acids. Per the germline V gene, CDR1 is SGHNT and CDR2 is YYREEE (reference sequence). V gave up 3 bases and J gave up 5 bases, with 14 bases separating them. The CDR3 region is CASSSTRGGTEAFF. In nucleotides, the CDR3 is TGTGCCAGCAGCTCCACCCGGGGGGGGACTGAAGCTTTCTTT.

This clone was observed once. The DNA for the CDR3 is TGTGCCAGCAGCCAAGCCCCCGACAGGAACACTGAAGCTTTCTTT. It yields the protein CASSQAPDRNTEAFF. The rearrangement uses TRBV3-1 (or the pseudogene TRBV3-2) and TRBJ1-1; possibly TRBD1 for D (5 bases). The CDR3 has 15 residues. The V and J ends lost 1 base and 1 base respectively, with 10 bases between them. Per germline, CDR1 LGHDT and CDR2 YNNKEL (reference sequence).

The rearrangement uses TRBV27 and TRBJ2-1; 13 nucleotides line up with TRBD2. The V gene's germline CDR1 is MNHEY and CDR2 SMNVEV (reference sequence). CDR3 length: 20 residues. With 5 bases clipped from V and 0 bases from J, the junction kept 13 bases outside the gene matches. CDR3 region: CASSPETSGGPTSSYNEQFF. The CDR3, as DNA: TGTGCCAGCAGTCCGGAGACTAGCGGGGGGCCGACAAGCTCCTACAATGAGCAGTTCTTC.

The CDR3 region is CASSSGTNSYNEQFF. The CDR3, as DNA: TGCGCCAGCAGCTCCGGGACTAACTCCTACAATGAGCAGTTCTTC. The V call is TRBV5-1, the J call TRBJ2-1; 7 nucleotides match TRBD2. Per germline, CDR1 SGHRS and CDR2 YFSETQ. There are 15 residues in the CDR3. The V segment lost 3 bases and the J segment 0 bases; nucleotides outside the gene matches: 3.

The count of this clone is one. The chain recombines TRBV4-1 with TRBJ1-1, with D maybe TRBD1 (6 bases). This CDR3 comprises 16 residues. V was shortened by 3 bases and J by 5 bases, with 19 bases between the two germline ends. Per germline, CDR1 MGHRA and CDR2 YSYEKL. CDR3 coding DNA: TGCGCCAGCAGCCAGGCACAGGGATCTTGGTATACTGAAGCTTTCTTT. This sequence encodes CASSQAQGSWYTEAFF.

The chain couples TRBV13 to TRBJ2-7; 10 bases align to TRBD1. CDR1 and CDR2 from the germline V gene are PRHDT and FYEKMQ (reference sequence). This CDR3 has 15 amino acids. The ends lost 5 bases at V and 5 bases at J; junction bases unmatched: 9. This CDR3 reads CASSRGTGAFHEQYF. CDR3 nucleotide sequence: TGTGCCAGCAGCAGAGGGACAGGGGCTTTCCACGAGCAGTACTTC. The whole variable domain, remainder taken from reference TRBV13 and TRBJ2-7, is AAGVIQSPRHLIKEKRETATLKCYPIPRHDTVYWYQQGPGQDPQFLISFYEKMQSDKGSIPDRFSAQQFSDYHSELNMSSLELGDSALYFCASSRGTGAFHEQYFGPGTRLTVT.

The chain joins TRBV25-1 to TRBJ1-1, with a possible D match to TRBD1 (6 bases). Germline CDR1 and CDR2: MGHDK and SYGVNS. The CDR3 totals 16 residues. Between the trimmed V and J ends, which lost 3 bases and 1 base, there was a span of 15 bases. The CDR3 nucleotides are TGTGCCAGCAGTGACGGCGGGGGCGGACGGAACACTGAAGCTTTCTTT. It yields the protein CASSDGGGGRNTEAFF.

This clone was seen just once. The J gene is TRBJ1-2, the V gene TRBV25-1, with TRBD1 identical over 12 bases. V was pared by 2 bases and J by 8 bases, with 12 bases of the junction left unmatched. Per the germline V gene, CDR1 is MGHDK and CDR2 is SYGVNS. The CDR3 runs to 17 residues. CDR3 region: CASSEPGQGAKLGGYTF. The CDR3, as DNA: TGTGCCAGCAGTGAACCGGGACAGGGGGCAAAGTTAGGCGGCTACACCTTC.

The sample holds one count of this clone. In DNA, the CDR3 is TGTGCCAGCAGTCACATACAGGGTTCGGGGGGCTACACCTTC. Translation: CASSHIQGSGGYTF. The chain carries TRBV3-1 (or the pseudogene TRBV3-2) and TRBJ1-2; D is possibly TRBD1 (6 bases). Germline loops: CDR1 LGHDT, CDR2 YNNKEL (reference sequence). Trimming removed 6 bases at V and 8 bases at J, with 19 bases between. This CDR3 spans 14 amino acids.

The chain carries TRBV14 and TRBJ1-2; TRBD1 matches 7 bases. Germline V gives CDR1 SGHDN, CDR2 FVKESK. V gave up 2 bases and J gave up 8 bases; unmatched junction bases: 11. The CDR3 extends over 15 amino acids. The CDR3 region is CASSQHTTGPGGYTF. DNA for the CDR3: TGTGCCAGCAGCCAACATACGACAGGGCCCGGGGGCTACACCTTC.

The chain employs TRBV6-1 and TRBJ1-6; 8 bases map to TRBD1. The CDR3 is 15 residues long. Germline V gene data show CDR1 as MNHNS and CDR2 as SASEGT. V shed 3 bases and J 10 bases; nucleotides not matched to a gene: 8. The CDR3 here is CASSEIGQGGSPLHF. CDR3 sequence (DNA): TGTGCCAGCAGTGAGATTGGACAGGGAGGGTCACCCCTCCACTTT.

The rearrangement joins TRBV1 to TRBJ2-3; TRBD2, as called in the table, went unchecked against the DNA. TRBV1 is listed as a pseudogene. CDR3 length equals 18 residues. CDR3 in amino acids: CTSRAGTSKYRRTDTQYF. The CDR3 nucleotides read TGCACCAGCAGGGCCGGGACTAGCAAGTACCGAAGAACAGATACGCAGTATTTT.

The rearrangement links TRBV3-1 (or the pseudogene TRBV3-2) to TRBJ2-6; 12 bases are shared with TRBD2. The CDR3 consists of 18 residues. The J segment lost 0 bases and the V segment lost 3 bases, leaving 3 bases of the junction unmatched. From germline, CDR1 is LGHDT and CDR2 YNNKEL (reference sequence). The chain's CDR3 is CASSHGLAGTSGANVLTF. The CDR3 nucleotides read TGTGCCAGCAGCCATGGACTAGCGGGGACCTCTGGGGCCAACGTCCTGACTTTC.

The chain joins TRBV2 to TRBJ2-3, with 11 bases lining up with TRBD2. Trimming cost V 6 bases and J 9 bases; bases outside gene matches: 5. This CDR3 has 13 amino acids. Per germline, CDR1 SNHLY and CDR2 FYNNEI. CDR3 sequence reads: CASRELAGGTQYF. DNA for the CDR3: TGTGCCAGCAGGGAGCTAGCGGGGGGAACGCAGTATTTT.

The J gene is TRBJ2-1, the V gene TRBV6-1; weak D call: TRBD1 (6 bases). CDR3 length: 13 residues. The ends were cut back, 0 bases at V and 8 bases at J, with 8 bases in the middle. Germline V gives CDR1 MNHNS, CDR2 SASEGT. The CDR3 loop is CASSEAPGDEQFF. CDR3 nucleotides: TGTGCCAGCAGTGAAGCCCCAGGGGATGAGCAGTTCTTC.

CDR3: CAWSKVGGPNQPQHF. The CDR3, as DNA: TGTGCCTGGAGTAAGGTTGGAGGTCCCAATCAGCCCCAGCATTTT. The rearrangement links TRBV30 to TRBJ1-5; no clear D. The germline V gene encodes CDR1 GTSNPN and CDR2 SVGIG (reference sequence). There are 15 residues in the CDR3. The V end was cut by 2 bases, the J end by 3 bases, with 14 bases between.

The gene calls are TRBV12-5 and TRBJ2-1; a possible D gene is TRBD1 (6 bases). The CDR3 has 15 amino acids. V was pared by 7 bases and J by 7 bases, with 20 bases between. The germline gives CDR1 LGHNT, CDR2 FRNRAP. Here the CDR3 DNA reads TGTGCTAGTGCCCTGGGGCAGGGGCCTTTAAATGAGCAGTTCTTC. Encoded protein: CASALGQGPLNEQFF.